This paragraph reports one T cell receptor beta chain. No antigen is known for it. Sorting produced populations that all topped 95% purity. This entry belongs to a study of beta chain features in type 1 diabetes. The V end lost 0 bases, the J end lost 1 base, and 13 bases lay between the germline ends. This CDR3 contains 16 residues. The V gene's germline CDR1 is ENHRY and CDR2 SYGVKD. Study findings and constraints: Overrepresentation of cells with high TCR expression could result from cDNA sequencing. For type 1 diabetes patients, VDJ junctions showed fewer insertions and more deletions. In comparison with healthy donors, patients had naive, central memory and Treg TCRB repertoires that appeared more similar. Among patients with Type 1 diabetes, TCRB CDR3s were moderately but significantly shorter in every one of the four CD4+ subsets.

Since all of the isolated RNA was reverse transcribed, expressed TCRB transcripts were what got sequenced. Assay: immunoSEQ multiplex PCR; the TCRdb copy retains only in-frame clones and omits some. There are hundreds of thousands of clones in the sample; about an eighth occur only once, and nearly 0.04% lies in the top ten. Sample: naive CD4+ T cells from blood. The chain employs TRBV10-3 and TRBJ2-7, with D perhaps matching TRBD2 (7 bases). The receptor was derived from a man between 18 and 29 years old with type 1 diabetes. For the CDR3, the DNA is TGTGCCATCAGTGAGTCAGAGGGGGGGAGTTCCTACGAGCAGTACTTC. Protein product: CAISESEGGSSYEQYF.